The 10 T cell receptor beta chains below were found in one sample sequenced in a study of blood T cell repertoires in COVID-19 (dated by TCRdb to the early 2020s). Library generation was performed with the immunoSEQ multiplex PCR assay. TCRdb retrieved this table from immuneACCESS and kept in-frame rearrangements only. Not all clones are present; in checked studies, unresolved V genes account for under half, and no reason is known for the remainder. The sample records about 180,000 clones, around 80% of which are singletons. The ten top clones hold 10% to 15% of the sample. Material: peripheral blood. The receptor set was obtained from a woman aged 80 or over with COVID-19, enrolled during active disease.

This chain connects TRBV11-2 to TRBJ2-5; no clear D gene. Germline V gene lookup returns CDR1 SGHAT and CDR2 FQNNGV. V lost 4 bases and J lost 3, with 9 bases in between. The CDR3 is 13 amino acids. CDR3 nucleotides: TGTGCCAGCAGCTGGGCCAGGAAAGAGACCCAGTACTTC. Its translation: CASSWARKETQYF.

This sequence joins TRBV7-9 and TRBJ1-1, with a possible D match to TRBD1 (6 bases). The V gene's germline CDR1 is SEHNR and CDR2 FQNEAQ (reference sequence). With 1 base removed from V and 4 bases from J, the gap between germline ends came to 10 bases. The CDR3 has 14 residues. In nucleotides, the CDR3 is TGTGCCAGCAGCTTAGTTTCAGGGGCCACTGAAGCTTTCTTT. It encodes CASSLVSGATEAFF.

This chain connects TRBV5-4 to TRBJ2-4; no definite D call. The V gene lost 0 bases and the J gene lost 0 bases, with 4 bases spanning the gap. The germline gives CDR1 SGHNT, CDR2 YYREEE (reference sequence). The CDR3 spans 14 residues. CDR3 loop: CASSLDRAKNIQYF. CDR3 sequence (DNA): TGTGCCAGCAGCTTGGACAGAGCCAAAAACATTCAGTACTTC.

The chain combines TRBV5-8 with TRBJ2-5; 12 positions agree with TRBD2. V shed 4 bases and J 1 base; nucleotides not matched to a gene: 5. CDR1 is SGHTS, CDR2 YDEGEE, per germline. This CDR3 comprises 16 residues. The CDR3 coding sequence is TGTGCCAGCAGCGTGGGACTAGCGGGCTCCCAAGAGACCCAGTACTTC. Its protein is CASSVGLAGSQETQYF.

J is TRBJ2-3 and V is TRBV2; TRBD2 might be the D (7 bases). Trimming shortened V by 6 bases and J by 5 bases, and 12 bases separated the two germline ends. The CDR3 runs 13 residues. Germline V gene sequence: CDR1 SNHLY, CDR2 FYNNEI. CDR3 sequence reads: CASRRGGGDTQYF. CDR3 DNA: TGTGCCAGCAGGAGGGGGGGCGGAGATACGCAGTATTTT.

In its sample, this clone was seen once. This chain connects TRBV7-8 to TRBJ1-4; D is unresolved. Germline CDR1 and CDR2: SGHVS and FQNEAQ. The V gene lost 1 base and the J gene lost 2 bases, with 11 bases spanning the gap. CDR3 length: 16 amino acids. CDR3 DNA sequence: TGTGCCAGCAGCTTAGGTGCCGGAGCTACTAATGAAAAACTGTTTTTT. Translated, it gives CASSLGAGATNEKLFF.

The CDR3 is CASSYVMGAGAYEQFF. CDR3 DNA: TGTGCCAGCAGTTACGTGATGGGAGCGGGAGCGTATGAGCAGTTCTTC. The rearrangement uses TRBV6-6 and TRBJ2-1; 8 bases line up with TRBD2. The CDR3 totals 16 residues. Unmatched junction bases numbered 11, after V lost 2 bases and J lost 8 bases. Germline V lookup: CDR1 MNHNY, CDR2 SVGAGI (reference sequence).

The J gene is TRBJ2-1, the V gene TRBV29-1; 10 bases match TRBD1. CDR1 SQVTM and CDR2 ANQGSEA come from the germline V gene. The CDR3 runs 14 residues. V lost 8 bases to trimming and J lost 2 bases; unmatched junction nucleotides: 6. CDR3 amino acids: CSLSGTGAYNEQFF. CDR3 DNA: TGCAGCCTCTCCGGGACAGGGGCCTACAATGAGCAGTTCTTC.

V usage is TRBV19 and J usage is TRBJ2-7, with 9 bases fitting TRBD1. Germline V gene data show CDR1 as LNHDA and CDR2 as SQIVND (reference sequence). There are 14 residues in the CDR3. V shed 3 bases and J 5 bases; nucleotides not matched to a gene: 5. CDR3 nucleotides: TGTGCCAGTAGTATCCTACAGGGGGCCAACGAGCAGTACTTC. This sequence encodes CASSILQGANEQYF.

The chain uses TRBV5-1 and TRBJ2-3; TRBD2 matches at 14 bases. Per the germline V gene, CDR1 is SGHRS and CDR2 is YFSETQ. After removal of 2 bases from V and 3 bases from J, the junction contained 2 bases not matched to a gene. The CDR3 totals 16 residues. CDR3 sequence (DNA): TGCGCCAGCAGCTTCAGACTAGCGGGAGGGACAGATACGCAGTATTTT. It specifies CASSFRLAGGTDTQYF.